Only one count was recorded for the clone carrying this TCR beta chain. The antigen remains undetermined. The data are from a study of siplizumab effects on memory and regulatory T cells. General observations from the study: Unstimulated subsets accounted for the mapping of only a minor share of the clones that were alloreactive. Naive T cells appeared more diverse than memory cells and seemed to be major alloresponse contributors. Treg-derived clones made up an average of approximately 70% of mappable alloreactive CD4+ clones with siplizumab and 25% to 30% in controls.

Roughly 100,000 TCR templates underwent assay in each sample. Sequencing used immunoSEQ multiplex PCR; TCRdb keeps in-frame clones, though not all of them. The sample gives about 87,000 clones, roughly 86% of which show up once; over 1.5% is in the top ten. Trimming removed 4 bases from V and 5 bases from J; junction bases left unmatched: 12. The CDR3 has 15 residues. Germline V gene data show CDR1 as SGHNT and CDR2 as YYREEE (reference sequence). The genes are TRBV5-4 and TRBJ2-7, with TRBD1 matching over 7 bases. Material for sequencing was Tregs sorted from blood. The clonotype originates from a human donor in good health. This CDR3 is CASSPEPGQLHEQYF. The CDR3 nucleotides read TGTGCCAGCAGCCCCGAACCGGGACAGTTACACGAGCAGTACTTC.